The entry that follows covers one T cell receptor (beta chain) sequence. Its antigen is still unknown. The source of the sample is a study of siplizumab effects on memory and regulatory T cells. This table comes from immunoSEQ multiplex PCR, and its TCRdb copy is limited to in-frame clones, with some not included. The sample includes about 87,000 clones, 94% seen only once; the top ten take roughly 0.3%. With 5 bases removed from V and 7 bases from J, the gap between germline ends came to 5 bases. Germline V gene lookup returns CDR1 MNHNS and CDR2 SASEGT. This CDR3 has 10 residues. General study findings and limits: Roughly 80-95% of dividing CD4+ or CD8+ clones were without an attributable naive or memory phenotype.

The sequence was collected from a human donor in good health. Sequenced input: non-Treg CD4+ T cells sorted from blood. The chain uses TRBV6-1 and TRBJ1-1; D remains unclear. CDR3 nucleotides: TGTGCCAGCAGTACCATTGAAGCTTTCTTT. Residues: CASSTIEAFF.